This T cell receptor beta chain was captured by sequencing in a study of cytomegalovirus exposure and HLA in healthy donors. Regarding the study as a whole: V- and J-gene trimming in TCR beta was tied to a missense DCLRE1C variant by an analysis performed later. Presence/absence analyses rested on an assumption that sequencing depth was roughly uniform across donors. As a later analysis revealed, most CMV-associated TCR beta chains appeared HLA-restricted.

A note on this clone: The antigen is unknown.

A multiplex PCR was run with 60 Vbeta primers and 13 Jbeta primers. Libraries were prepared by immunoSEQ multiplex PCR; TCRdb keeps only in-frame clonotypes and omits some of them. Counted here are 100,000 or so clones, roughly 70% occurring once; the ten biggest clones make up 1% to 1.5%. Sequencing input: PBMCs. This TCR came from a man in his forties or fifties in good health and CMV-seronegative.

CDR3 nucleotides: TGTGCCAGCAGTTACGTCAGGGGGCTTCGTGCCGGGGAGCTGTTTTTT. It encodes CASSYVRGLRAGELFF. J is TRBJ2-2 and V is TRBV6-5, with TRBD1 matching 8 bases. Trimming took 2 bases from V and 6 from J; bases not matched to a gene: 8. This CDR3 comprises 16 residues. Germline-derived CDR1 and CDR2 are MNHEY and SVGAGI.